This is a list of T cell receptor beta chains from one sample in a study of blood T cell repertoires in COVID-19. The assay was immunoSEQ multiplex PCR, and TCRdb's table has in-frame clones only and misses some. The table lists about 87,000 clones, around 86% of them singletons. The sample was peripheral blood. The source is a woman aged 80 or over with acute or convalescent COVID-19. The CDR3 runs from the conserved cysteine through the conserved F or W. D genes are given only for firm matches. The size entry is marked missing in some rows and otherwise reads once, few, many or a size class.

j_call v_call clone_size d_call cdr3_aa cdr3_nt
TRBJ2-5 TRBV7-2 - TRBD1 CASSSRTGAETQYF TGTGCCAGCAGCTCAAGGACAGGGGCAGAGACCCAGTACTTC
TRBJ2-2 TRBV5-6 - TRBD2 CASSYRLAGAGELFF TGTGCCAGCAGTTACCGACTAGCGGGAGCCGGGGAGCTGTTTTTT
TRBJ2-1 TRBV5-4 - TRBD2 CASSLGRTSGSHEQFF TGTGCCAGCAGCTTGGGACGGACTAGCGGGAGCCATGAGCAGTTCTTC
TRBJ2-2 TRBV10-3 - - CATHQLSGGELFF TGTGCCACCCACCAATTAAGCGGCGGGGAGCTGTTTTTT
TRBJ2-5 TRBV29-1 - TRBD1 CSYDRGQETQYF TGCAGCTATGACAGGGGGCAAGAGACCCAGTACTTC
TRBJ1-2 TRBV6-5 - - CASSYREINYGYTF TGTGCCAGCAGTTACAGGGAGATTAACTATGGCTACACCTTC
TRBJ2-4 TRBV7-2 - - CASSLGRLGKNIQYF TGTGCCAGCAGCTTGGGGAGGTTGGGCAAAAACATTCAGTACTTC
TRBJ1-1 TRBV6-1 - - CASSEGGDTEAFF TGTGCCAGCAGTGAAGGGGGGGACACTGAAGCTTTCTTT
TRBJ1-6 TRBV5-6 - TRBD1 CASRTGGSPLHF TGTGCCAGCAGGACAGGGGGCTCACCCCTCCACTTT
TRBJ2-7 TRBV5-5 few - CASSHGQRGYEQYF TGTGCCAGCAGCCACGGACAGAGAGGGTACGAGCAGTACTTC
TRBJ2-1 TRBV24-1 - TRBD1 CATSDSSGGHEQFF TGTGCCACCAGTGATTCCTCAGGGGGACATGAGCAGTTCTTC
TRBJ1-1 TRBV30 - - CAWSWGLTEAFF TGTGCCTGGAGCTGGGGGCTTACTGAAGCTTTCTTT
TRBJ1-2 TRBV7-3 - - CASSLNKAGHYGYTF TGTGCCAGCAGCTTAAATAAAGCAGGGCACTATGGCTACACCTTC
TRBJ2-7 TRBV5-1 once - CASSPYREYEQYF TGCGCCAGCAGCCCCTACAGGGAATACGAGCAGTACTTC
TRBJ2-7 TRBV4-1 - TRBD2 CASSRTSGGSYEQYF TGCGCCAGCAGCCGAACTAGCGGTGGCTCCTACGAGCAGTACTTC
TRBJ1-2 TRBV18 - TRBD1 CASSQNSRDSSYGYTF TGTGCCAGCTCTCAAAATAGCCGGGACAGCTCCTATGGCTACACCTTC
TRBJ1-1 TRBV12-5 - TRBD1 CASGVGGGRTEAFF TGTGCTAGTGGGGTAGGGGGCGGGCGGACTGAAGCTTTCTTT
TRBJ2-1 TRBV7-2 - TRBD2 CASSLGYGRDPYNEQFF TGTGCCAGCAGCTTAGGATACGGGAGGGACCCCTACAATGAGCAGTTCTTC
TRBJ1-6 TRBV7-8 - - CASSPRLNSPLHF TGTGCCAGCAGCCCCCGTCTTAATTCACCCCTCCACTTT
TRBJ1-6 TRBV2 - - CAGAGSSYNSPLHF TGTGCCGGAGCGGGAAGCTCCTATAATTCACCCCTCCACTTT
TRBJ1-1 TRBV11-3 - - CASSSTHTGQAFF TGTGCCAGCAGCTCTACCCACACAGGGCAAGCTTTCTTT
TRBJ1-2 TRBV5-1 - TRBD1 CASGLTGTGMYGYTF TGCGCCAGCGGACTGACCGGGACAGGGATGTATGGCTACACCTTC
TRBJ2-5 TRBV5-1 - TRBD2 CASSWEGGLARETQYF TGCGCCAGCAGCTGGGAGGGGGGACTAGCAAGAGAGACCCAGTACTTC
TRBJ1-5 TRBV5-1 - TRBD1 CASSSTGRQGRSSNQPQHF TGCGCCAGCAGCTCTACGGGGAGACAGGGGCGATCTAGCAATCAGCCCCAGCATTTT
TRBJ1-1 TRBV7-2 - - CASSFGQSTEAFF TGTGCCAGCAGCTTCGGACAGAGCACTGAAGCTTTCTTT
TRBJ2-1 TRBV19 - - CASSIGRRFSNEQFF TGTGCCAGTAGTATAGGTCGTAGATTCTCCAATGAGCAGTTCTTC
TRBJ2-7 TRBV19 - TRBD1 CASSYRGDEQYF TGTGCCAGTAGTTACAGGGGCGACGAGCAGTACTTC
TRBJ1-5 TRBV28 - TRBD1 CASSPPQGAGQPQHF TGTGCCAGCAGTCCTCCCCAGGGGGCGGGACAGCCCCAGCATTTT
TRBJ1-3 TRBV9 - - CASSGPVPSGNTIYF TGTGCCAGCAGCGGTCCGGTCCCCTCTGGAAACACCATATATTTT
TRBJ2-1 TRBV5-1 - TRBD2 CASSSRPPAGVSYNEQFF TGCGCCAGCAGCTCCCGCCCTCCAGCGGGAGTGTCCTACAATGAGCAGTTCTTC
TRBJ1-1 TRBV7-6 - TRBD1 CASSLRTGNTEAFF TGTGCCAGCAGCTTAAGGACAGGGAACACTGAAGCTTTCTTT
TRBJ1-2 TRBV4-2 - - CASSQDGVDGYTF TGTGCCAGCAGCCAAGATGGAGTCGATGGCTACACCTTC
TRBJ2-4 TRBV5-5 - - CASSEGHRVKNIQYF TGTGCCAGCAGCGAGGGACACAGGGTCAAAAACATTCAGTACTTC
TRBJ1-2 TRBV7-9 - TRBD1 CASSFQDREAYGYTF TGTGCCAGCAGCTTCCAGGACAGGGAGGCGTATGGCTACACCTTC
TRBJ1-2 TRBV12-3/TRBV12-4 once TRBD1 CASSVTGGYGYTF TGTGCCAGCAGTGTGACAGGGGGCTATGGCTACACCTTC
TRBJ1-5 TRBV7-3 - TRBD1 CASSLDRDQPQHF TGTGCCAGCAGTCTTGACAGGGACCAGCCCCAGCATTTT
TRBJ1-6 TRBV30 - TRBD1 CAWIQGFNSPLHF TGTGCCTGGATACAGGGGTTTAATTCACCCCTCCACTTT
TRBJ2-7 TRBV10-3 - TRBD1 CAISVGQGAEQYF TGTGCCATCAGTGTAGGACAGGGGGCCGAGCAGTACTTC
TRBJ2-7 TRBV19 - TRBD2 CASSIARREAHYEQYF TGTGCCAGTAGTATAGCCAGGCGGGAGGCCCACTACGAGCAGTACTTC
TRBJ1-1 TRBV19 once - CASISDRLNTEAFF TGTGCCAGTATTTCGGACAGACTGAACACTGAAGCTTTCTTT
TRBJ1-2 TRBV29-1 - - CSIYNYGYTF TGCAGCATCTACAACTATGGCTACACCTTC
TRBJ1-5 TRBV6-6 - - CASRSRVSQHF TGTGCCAGCAGGTCCCGAGTGTCCCAGCATTTT
TRBJ1-2 TRBV28 - TRBD1 CASSPGGSNYGYTF TGTGCCAGCAGCCCAGGGGGGTCTAACTATGGCTACACCTTC
TRBJ1-2 TRBV5-1 - TRBD1 CASSLRIKGANYGYTF TGCGCCAGCAGCTTGAGAATCAAGGGGGCAAACTATGGCTACACCTTC
TRBJ1-1 TRBV6-5 - - CASSSSTGPTEAFF TGTGCCAGCAGCTCTTCCACAGGGCCCACTGAAGCTTTCTTT
TRBJ2-2 TRBV12-5 - TRBD1 CASGIDRASTGELFF TGTGCTAGTGGCATAGACAGGGCGAGCACCGGGGAGCTGTTTTTT
TRBJ1-1 TRBV7-9 - - CASSRYDSNTEAFF TGTGCCAGCAGTCGTTACGACAGTAACACTGAAGCTTTCTTT
TRBJ1-2 TRBV4-1 - - CASSQGLGPLYGYTF TGCGCCAGCAGCCAAGGGTTGGGCCCCCTCTATGGCTACACCTTC
TRBJ1-2 TRBV28 - - CASSSLGGAGVNYGYTF TGTGCCAGCAGTTCCCTTGGGGGGGCGGGGGTCAACTATGGCTACACCTTC
TRBJ1-1 TRBV29-1 - - CSAVPTNEAFF TGCAGCGCCGTACCAACAAATGAAGCTTTCTTT
TRBJ2-1 TRBV10-3 once - CAIRDPGNPRNEQFF TGTGCCATCAGAGATCCAGGGAACCCCCGGAATGAGCAGTTCTTC
TRBJ2-3 TRBV10-3 - - CAIRENTGGTSTDTQYF TGTGCCATCAGGGAAAATACAGGCGGTACTAGCACAGATACGCAGTATTTT
TRBJ1-6 TRBV3-1/TRBV3-2 once - CASSLGGDNSPLHF TGTGCCAGCAGCCTTGGGGGGGATAATTCACCCCTCCACTTT